The clone carrying this T cell receptor (beta chain) was detected many times. Germline V lookup: CDR1 KGHSH, CDR2 LQKENI. The CDR3 is 16 residues long. V dropped 2 bases and J dropped 2 bases, with 15 bases sitting between them. The data originate from a study of regulatory T cells in long-lasting Graves disease. Study as a whole: Over 5 years of antithyroid drugs plus positive TSH receptor antibodies defined persistent Graves' disease.

Time point in this sample: persistent/refractory GD, antithyroid drugs over 5 years with positive TRAb. The authors made the TCR library using RNA they extracted from PBMCs. CDR3 regions were amplified by Arm-PCR using iRepertoire HTBI primers to build TCR beta libraries. A single record per CDR3 protein comes from TCRdb applying MiXCR to the multiplex PCR reads. The sample carries about 310,000 distinct CDR3 sequences, 22% recorded once. V is TRBV18 and J is TRBJ2-5, with D maybe TRBD2 (5 bases). This TCR came from a female donor with Graves disease. The sequences come from peripheral blood mononuclear cells (PBMCs), collected when the disease was refractory, from a patient treated with antithyroid drugs. DNA of the CDR3: TGTGCCAGCTCACCAAAGAGCCGGGGTCGGCAAGAGACCCAGTACTTC. Protein product: CASSPKSRGRQETQYF.